This TCR beta chain derives from a study of T cell responses to AZD1222 COVID-19 vaccine. Trimming took 0 bases from V and 1 from J, leaving 16 bases between them. Per germline, CDR1 SGDLS and CDR2 YYNGEE. This CDR3 spans 17 amino acids. Data came from immunoSEQ multiplex PCR; TCRdb stores just in-frame clones and leaves some out. The table includes 150,000 to 200,000 clones, about 90% detected once. Pooling covered second doses at about 4 or about 12 weeks. The chain is built from TRBV9 and TRBJ2-5; weak D call: TRBD1 (6 bases). This clonotype was sampled from an adult who received the AZD1222 COVID-19 vaccine. The material sequenced was peripheral blood, taken 28 days after the second AZD1222 dose. The CDR3 bases are TGTGCCAGCAGCGTAGAAGGGCAGGGGCTCTTCCAAGAGACCCAGTACTTC. It translates to CASSVEGQGLFQETQYF.